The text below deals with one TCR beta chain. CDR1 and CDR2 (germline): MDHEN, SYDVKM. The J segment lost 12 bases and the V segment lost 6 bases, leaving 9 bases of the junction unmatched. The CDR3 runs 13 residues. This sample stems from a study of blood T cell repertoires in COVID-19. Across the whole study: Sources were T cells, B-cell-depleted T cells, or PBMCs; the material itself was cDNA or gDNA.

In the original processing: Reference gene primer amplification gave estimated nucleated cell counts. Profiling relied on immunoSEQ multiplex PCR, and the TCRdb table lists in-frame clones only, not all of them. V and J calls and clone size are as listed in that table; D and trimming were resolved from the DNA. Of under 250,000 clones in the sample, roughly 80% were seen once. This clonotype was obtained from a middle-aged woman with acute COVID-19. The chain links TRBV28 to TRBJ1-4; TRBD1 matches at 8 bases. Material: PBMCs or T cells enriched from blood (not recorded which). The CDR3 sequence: CASSSYGQGELFF. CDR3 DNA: TGTGCCAGCAGCTCGTATGGACAGGGCGAACTGTTTTTT.